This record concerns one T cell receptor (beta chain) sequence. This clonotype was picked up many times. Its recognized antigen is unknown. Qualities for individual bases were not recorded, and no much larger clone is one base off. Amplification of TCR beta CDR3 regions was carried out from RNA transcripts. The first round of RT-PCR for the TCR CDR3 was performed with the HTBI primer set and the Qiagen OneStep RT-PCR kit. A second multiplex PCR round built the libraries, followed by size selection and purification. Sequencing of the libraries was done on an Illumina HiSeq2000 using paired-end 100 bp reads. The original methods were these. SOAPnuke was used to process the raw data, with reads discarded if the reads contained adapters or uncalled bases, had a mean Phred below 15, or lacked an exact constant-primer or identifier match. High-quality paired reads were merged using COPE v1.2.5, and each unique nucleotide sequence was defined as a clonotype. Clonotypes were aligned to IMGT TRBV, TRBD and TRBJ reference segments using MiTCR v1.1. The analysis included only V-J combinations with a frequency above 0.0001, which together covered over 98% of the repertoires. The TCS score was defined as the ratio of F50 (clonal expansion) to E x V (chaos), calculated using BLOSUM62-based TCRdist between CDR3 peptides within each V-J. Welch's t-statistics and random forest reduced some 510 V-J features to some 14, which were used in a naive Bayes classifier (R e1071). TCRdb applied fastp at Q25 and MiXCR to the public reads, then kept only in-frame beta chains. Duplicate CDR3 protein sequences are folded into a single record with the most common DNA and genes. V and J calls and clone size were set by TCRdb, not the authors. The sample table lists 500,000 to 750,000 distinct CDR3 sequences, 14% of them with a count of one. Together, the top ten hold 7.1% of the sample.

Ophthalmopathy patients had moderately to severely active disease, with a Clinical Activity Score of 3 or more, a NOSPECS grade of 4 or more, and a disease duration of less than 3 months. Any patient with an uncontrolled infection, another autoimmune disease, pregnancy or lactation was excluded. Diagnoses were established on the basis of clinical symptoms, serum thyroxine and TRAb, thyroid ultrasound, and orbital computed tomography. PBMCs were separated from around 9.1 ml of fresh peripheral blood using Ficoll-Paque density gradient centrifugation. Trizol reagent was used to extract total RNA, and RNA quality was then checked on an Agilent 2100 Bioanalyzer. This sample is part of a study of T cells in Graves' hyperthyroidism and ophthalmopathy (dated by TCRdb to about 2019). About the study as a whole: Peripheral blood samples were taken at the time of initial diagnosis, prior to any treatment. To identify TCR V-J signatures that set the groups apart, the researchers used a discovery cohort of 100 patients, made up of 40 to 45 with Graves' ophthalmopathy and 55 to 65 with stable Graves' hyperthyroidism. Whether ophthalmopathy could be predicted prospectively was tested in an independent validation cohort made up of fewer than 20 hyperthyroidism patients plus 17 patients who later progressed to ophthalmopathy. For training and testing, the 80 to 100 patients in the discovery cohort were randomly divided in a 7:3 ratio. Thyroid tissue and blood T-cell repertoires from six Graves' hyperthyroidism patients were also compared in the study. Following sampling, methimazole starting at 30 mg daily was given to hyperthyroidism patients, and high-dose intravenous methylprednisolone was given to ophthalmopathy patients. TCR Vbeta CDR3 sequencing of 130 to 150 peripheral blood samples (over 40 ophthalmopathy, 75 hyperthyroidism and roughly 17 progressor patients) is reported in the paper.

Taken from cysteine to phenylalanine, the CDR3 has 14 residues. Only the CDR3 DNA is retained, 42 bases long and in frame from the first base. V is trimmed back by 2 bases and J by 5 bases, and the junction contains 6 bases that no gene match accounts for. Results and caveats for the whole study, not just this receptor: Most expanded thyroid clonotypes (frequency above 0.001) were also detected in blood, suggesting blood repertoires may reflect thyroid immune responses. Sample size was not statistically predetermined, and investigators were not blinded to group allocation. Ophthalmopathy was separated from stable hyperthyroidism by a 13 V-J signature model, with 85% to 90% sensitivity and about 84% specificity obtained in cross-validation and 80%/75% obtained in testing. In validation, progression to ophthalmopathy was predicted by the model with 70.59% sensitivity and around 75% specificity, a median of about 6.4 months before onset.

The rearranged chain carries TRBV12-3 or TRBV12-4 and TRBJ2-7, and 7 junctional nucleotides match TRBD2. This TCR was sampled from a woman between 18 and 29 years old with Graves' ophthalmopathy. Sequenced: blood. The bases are TGTGCCAGCAGTTTAATAGGACTAGGGGACGAGCAGTACTTC. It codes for CASSLIGLGDEQYF.